A selection of T cell receptor beta chains follows, all from one sample in a study of brain metastases from non-small cell lung cancer. Profiling relied on immunoSEQ multiplex PCR, and the TCRdb table lists in-frame clones only, not all of them. This sample has 430 or so clones, with roughly 90% found just once. Input material: primary lung tumor tissue. The receptors derive from a donor aged 40 or over with non-small cell lung cancer. Both conserved end residues are part of each CDR3. A D gene is named only where the DNA matches it firmly. Clone sizes are given selectively: once, few, many, or a class where the clone is expanded.

j_call | v_call | clone_size | d_call | cdr3_nt | cdr3_aa
TRBJ1-1 | TRBV7-9 | - | - | TGTGCCTCCGCCGGGTCCCCGTACACTGAAGCTTTCTTT | CASAGSPYTEAFF
TRBJ2-1 | TRBV5-1 | - | TRBD1 | TGCGCCAGCAGCGGACAGGTTAGCTCCTACAATGAGCAGTTCTTC | CASSGQVSSYNEQFF
TRBJ1-1 | TRBV21-1 | - | - | TGTGCCAGCAGGTGTCACTTAGCTACAATTCGCACTGAAGCTTTCTTT | CASRCHLATIRTEAFF
TRBJ2-7 | TRBV6-5 | once | TRBD2 | TGTGCCAGCAGTTATTGGACTAGTGACGAGCAGTACTTC | CASSYWTSDEQYF
TRBJ2-1 | TRBV10-3 | - | - | TGTGCCATCAGCGAGAATTTCCAAGGGAGAAACTACAATGAGCAGTTCTTC | CAISENFQGRNYNEQFF
TRBJ1-2 | TRBV30 | - | - | TGTGCCTGGAGTCTCGGGGGGGGTGGCTACACCTTC | CAWSLGGGGYTF
TRBJ2-1 | TRBV19 | - | - | TGTGCCAGTAGTGTTACTAGCTCCTCCTACAATGAGCAGTTCTTC | CASSVTSSSYNEQFF
TRBJ2-5 | TRBV10-3 | - | TRBD2 | TGTGCCATTAGTGTGCTAGCGGGTGAGACCCAGTACTTC | CAISVLAGETQYF
TRBJ2-5 | TRBV15 | - | - | TGTGCCACCAGCAGGGACGTACAAGAGACCCAGTACTTC | CATSRDVQETQYF
TRBJ1-1 | TRBV28 | - | - | TGTGCCAGCAGTTTAGGAAACTCGGCTTTCTTT | CASSLGNSAFF
TRBJ2-3 | TRBV14 | - | TRBD2 | TGTGCCAGCAGCCATAGCGGGTATGCAGATACGCAGTATTTT | CASSHSGYADTQYF
TRBJ2-3 | TRBV12-3/TRBV12-4 | - | - | TGTGCCAGCAGTTCCTTCACAGATACGCAGTATTTT | CASSSFTDTQYF
TRBJ2-5 | TRBV19 | - | - | TGTGCCAGTAGTAGAAGGACTGGACAAGAGACCCAGTACTTC | CASSRRTGQETQYF
TRBJ2-5 | TRBV11-3 | - | - | TGTGCCAGCAGCGGCGAGACCCAGTACTTC | CASSGETQYF
TRBJ1-3 | TRBV28 | - | - | TGTGCCAGCAGTTTAGGATTTGGAAACACCATATATTTT | CASSLGFGNTIYF
TRBJ2-4 | TRBV30 | - | TRBD1 | TGTGCCTGGAGTGTTCAGGGGGCTCACATTCAGTACTTC | CAWSVQGAHIQYF
TRBJ1-1 | TRBV5-1 | - | - | TGCGCCAGCAGCTTGGGGAGGTTGAACACTGAAGCTTTCTTT | CASSLGRLNTEAFF
TRBJ2-3 | TRBV6-5 | - | TRBD2 | TGTGCCAGCAGTTACTCTGGGGCTAGCGGTACAGATACGCAGTATTTT | CASSYSGASGTDTQYF
TRBJ2-5 | TRBV5-1 | once | TRBD1 | TGCGCCAGCAGCTTGGACCCGGAACAGGGGGCCCCCCAAGAGACCCAGTACTTC | CASSLDPEQGAPQETQYF
TRBJ1-1 | TRBV3-1/TRBV3-2 | - | - | TGTGCCAGCAGCCACCTCCGGACGGAAGAAGCTTTCTTT | CASSHLRTEEAFF
TRBJ1-6 | TRBV2 | - | - | TGTGCCAGCAGCTCCCACAGTTCACCCCTCCACTTT | CASSSHSSPLHF
TRBJ2-7 | TRBV5-5 | - | - | TGTGCCAGCAGCTTGCGGGGGGCGGACTACGAGCAGTACTTC | CASSLRGADYEQYF
TRBJ1-2 | TRBV6-2/TRBV6-3 | - | - | TGTGCCAGCAGTCACCCCGTTGGCTACACCTTC | CASSHPVGYTF
TRBJ2-5 | TRBV27 | - | TRBD2 | TGTGCCAGCAGCGACCTAGCGGGGGGGCTAACGGAGACCCAGTACTTC | CASSDLAGGLTETQYF
TRBJ2-3 | TRBV24-1 | - | TRBD2 | TGTGCCACCGAGACGTCAGCGGGAGTTAGCACAGATACGCAGTATTTT | CATETSAGVSTDTQYF
TRBJ1-2 | TRBV28 | - | - | TGTGCCAGCAGTTTATCGGTCGCTCCGGGTTATGGCTACACCTTC | CASSLSVAPGYGYTF
TRBJ1-1 | TRBV10-2 | - | TRBD1 | TGCGCCAGCTGTGAGGGGGCGACTGAAGCTTTCTTT | CASCEGATEAFF
TRBJ1-2 | TRBV19 | - | - | TGTGCCAGTTCGAGAATAAACTATGGCTACACCTTC | CASSRINYGYTF
TRBJ1-5 | TRBV6-5 | - | - | TGTGCCAGCAGTTGGGGACCTAATCAGCCCCAGCATTTT | CASSWGPNQPQHF